These 24 T cell receptor beta chains came from one sample sequenced in a study of T-cell memory formation after mild COVID-19. TCRdb reprocessed the 5' RACE reads via MiXCR and lists one record per CDR3 protein. Counted here are 580,000 or so distinct CDR3 sequences, around 15% occurring once; the ten biggest clones make up roughly 7.8%. Sequenced sample: PBMCs or a T cell subset sorted from them (not recorded which). These receptors were obtained from an adult woman who had mild COVID-19 (a few samples of this study predate the infection). Cell type and time point are not known.

In its sample, this clonotype was seen a few times. This chain joins TRBV7-6 and TRBJ2-7; D tentatively fits TRBD1 or TRBD2 (5 bases each). Germline CDR1 SGHVS, CDR2 FNYEAQ. There are 14 residues in the CDR3. The V end lost 4 bases, the J end lost 6 bases, and 16 bases lay between the germline ends. The CDR3 spells CASSSREGYSEQYF. Written as DNA, the CDR3 is TGTGCCAGCAGCTCCCGAGAGGGGTATTCCGAGCAGTACTTC.

This clonotype was seen only a few times. The chain joins TRBV12-3 or TRBV12-4 to TRBJ2-3; 10 bases agree with TRBD2. The V gene end was trimmed by 1 base and the J gene end by 6 bases; junction bases not matched to a gene: 7. The CDR3 totals 16 residues. CDR3 protein: CASSLGAGGRSDTQYF. The CDR3 nucleotides read TGTGCCAGCAGTTTAGGAGCGGGGGGGAGGTCGGATACGCAGTATTTT.

The V and J genes are TRBV29-1 and TRBJ1-5, with D possibly being TRBD1 (5 bases). The CDR3 contains 12 residues. Germline loops: CDR1 SQVTM, CDR2 ANQGSEA. The V and J ends lost 1 base and 5 bases respectively, with 6 bases between them. This CDR3 reads CSVEAGHQPQHF. In DNA, the CDR3 is TGCAGCGTTGAAGCAGGGCATCAGCCCCAGCATTTT.

In this sample, this clonotype turned up a few times. V gene TRBV27 combines with J gene TRBJ2-1; tentatively, D is TRBD2 (5 bases). Germline assignment: CDR1 MNHEY and CDR2 SMNVEV (reference sequence). V was trimmed by 4 bases and J by 9 bases, leaving 19 bases between them. The CDR3 covers 15 residues. DNA of the CDR3: TGTGCCAGCAGTTCACTCCTAGGAGGTTCGAGTGAGCAGTTCTTC. Encoded protein: CASSSLLGGSSEQFF.

The chain has TRBV18 and TRBJ2-5; no clear D gene. The CDR3 covers 15 residues. The V and J ends lost 6 bases and 0 bases respectively, with 14 bases between them. Germline lookup yields CDR1 KGHSH and CDR2 LQKENI. CDR3 DNA: TGTGCCAGCTCCCGGTATCCGTTGAACCAAGAGACCCAGTACTTC. Translation: CASSRYPLNQETQYF.

The V gene is TRBV20-1, the J gene TRBJ2-1; D unclear. This CDR3 spans 9 amino acids. V lost 5 bases and J lost 12, with 8 bases in between. Germline values: CDR1 DFQATT, CDR2 SNEGSKA (reference sequence). CDR3 DNA sequence: TGCAGTGCTGGGGTCGGGCAGTTCTTC. It yields the protein CSAGVGQFF.

CDR3 coding DNA: TGCGCCAGCAGAGATAACTATGACGAGCAGTACTTC. This codes for CASRDNYDEQYF. The J gene is TRBJ2-7, the V gene TRBV5-1; D call uncertain. CDR3 length equals 12 residues. Trimming pared 5 bases from V and 5 bases from J, leaving 11 bases between. CDR1 is SGHRS, CDR2 YFSETQ, per germline.

The chain uses TRBV6-5 and TRBJ1-1, with TRBD1 as a possible D gene (6 bases). The germline V and J ends were trimmed by 2 bases and 1 base, with 14 bases remaining between them. CDR3 length: 16 amino acids. Per the germline V gene, CDR1 is MNHEY and CDR2 is SVGAGI. CDR3 protein: CASSYGGGRGNTEAFF. CDR3 in DNA: TGTGCCAGCAGTTACGGGGGTGGCAGGGGGAACACTGAAGCTTTCTTT.

The gene calls are TRBV5-1 and TRBJ2-7; D might be TRBD1 or TRBD2, each matching 5 bases. Deletions cut 4 bases from V and 0 bases from J, with 11 bases between. The CDR3 length is 14 residues. The V gene's germline CDR1 is SGHRS and CDR2 YFSETQ. The CDR3 nucleotides read TGCGCCAGCAGCCCAGGGACCCACTCCTACGAGCAGTACTTC. Protein: CASSPGTHSYEQYF. The full variable domain, rest sourced from reference TRBV5-1 and TRBJ2-7, is KAGVTQTPRYLIKTRGQQVTLSCSPISGHRSVSWYQQTPGQGLQFLFEYFSETQRNKGNFPGRFSGRQFSNSRSEMNVSTLELGDSALYLCASSPGTHSYEQYFGPGTRLTVT.

The CDR3 DNA follows: TGCGCCAGCAGCCCAGAGGCCTCTAGCACAGATACGCAGTATTTT. Translated, it gives CASSPEASSTDTQYF. The V call is TRBV4-1, the J call TRBJ2-3; D is unclear. V lost 4 bases and J 0 bases, leaving 11 bases between the germline ends. Germline CDR1 MGHRA, CDR2 YSYEKL. This CDR3 spans 15 amino acids.

The genes are TRBV19 and TRBJ2-7, with no clear D. Trimming stripped 0 bases from V and 0 bases from J, with 6 bases between. This CDR3 has 14 amino acids. Germline CDR1 and CDR2: LNHDA and SQIVND (reference sequence). CDR3 in amino acids: CASSIDRLSYEQYF. The CDR3 DNA reads TGTGCCAGTAGTATAGATCGACTCTCCTACGAGCAGTACTTC.

This chain connects TRBV9 to TRBJ2-3; 7 nucleotides align to TRBD2. Germline V CDR1 and CDR2: SGDLS, YYNGEE. With V trimmed by 3 bases and J by 4 bases, 8 bases remained unmatched. This CDR3 contains 15 residues. The CDR3 loop reads CASSATLSGADTQYF. In DNA, the CDR3 is TGTGCCAGCAGCGCAACTCTAAGCGGGGCAGATACGCAGTATTTT.

The chain links TRBV7-9 to TRBJ1-5; possible D gene TRBD1, 5 bases. Trimming shortened V by 2 bases and J by 5 bases, and 16 bases separated the two germline ends. CDR1 SEHNR and CDR2 FQNEAQ come from the germline V gene (reference sequence). The CDR3 runs 16 residues. Written as DNA, the CDR3 is TGTGCCAGCAGCTTAATCCCCTGGGGGGTATATCAGCCCCAGCATTTT. It yields the protein CASSLIPWGVYQPQHF.

The gene calls are TRBV19 and TRBJ2-4; a weak D match, TRBD2 (6 bases). The CDR3 is made up of 15 amino acids. V lost 3 bases, J lost 1 base, and 10 bases lay in between. Germline CDR1 is LNHDA and CDR2 is SQIVND (reference sequence). The CDR3 is CASSIRGRAKNIQYF. In DNA, the CDR3 is TGTGCCAGTAGTATCCGGGGGAGGGCCAAAAACATTCAGTACTTC.

A few counts support this clonotype. The chain combines TRBV10-3 with TRBJ1-5; 9 bases align to TRBD1. J gave up 6 bases and V 3 bases, and 6 bases lay outside the gene matches. The CDR3 loop spans 15 amino acids. From germline, CDR1 is ENHRY and CDR2 SYGVKD. CDR3 protein: CAISESGQGRQPQHF. CDR3 sequence (DNA): TGTGCCATCAGTGAATCGGGACAGGGCCGTCAGCCCCAGCATTTT.

The chain has TRBV9 and TRBJ2-6; D is uncertain. The CDR3 runs 15 residues. Trimming cost V 1 base and J 4 bases, with 9 bases left between them. Looked up from germline, CDR1 is SGDLS and CDR2 is YYNGEE. The CDR3 protein is CASSVQGSGANVLTF. CDR3 sequence (DNA): TGTGCCAGCAGCGTACAAGGGTCCGGGGCCAACGTCCTGACTTTC.

The J gene is TRBJ2-1, the V gene TRBV9, with D perhaps matching TRBD1 (5 bases). From germline, CDR1 is SGDLS and CDR2 YYNGEE. The length of the CDR3 is 13 residues. V was cut by 4 bases and J by 6 bases, with 11 bases left in between. CDR3 sequence reads: CASSLDNVNEQFF. CDR3 in DNA: TGTGCCAGCAGCTTGGACAACGTCAATGAGCAGTTCTTC.

This clonotype has a count of ten or more. The chain joins TRBV10-3 to TRBJ2-7; 10 bases align to TRBD1. J was trimmed by 0 bases and V by 4 bases; bases with no gene match: 9. This CDR3 has 17 residues. Germline CDR1 is ENHRY and CDR2 is SYGVKD. CDR3 DNA: TGTGCCATCAGTGGTTCCCCGGGACAGGGGAGCTCCTACGAGCAGTACTTC. The encoded protein is CAISGSPGQGSSYEQYF.

V is TRBV5-4 and J is TRBJ2-2; possibly TRBD1 for D (7 bases). Germline values: CDR1 SGHNT, CDR2 YYREEE (reference sequence). Trimming removed 0 bases at V and 2 bases at J, with 14 bases between. The CDR3 length is 17 residues. CDR3 region: CASSLVGGGLNTGELFF. The DNA for the CDR3 is TGTGCCAGCAGCTTGGTTGGAGGGGGCCTAAACACCGGGGAGCTGTTTTTT.

The genes are TRBV4-1 and TRBJ2-7; 7 nucleotides align to TRBD1. With 4 bases clipped from V and 1 base from J, the junction kept 10 bases outside the gene matches. This CDR3 is built from 16 residues. The V gene's germline CDR1 is MGHRA and CDR2 YSYEKL. This chain's CDR3 is CASSPNKLTGSYEQYF. The CDR3 region has the DNA TGCGCCAGCAGCCCGAACAAATTGACAGGGTCCTACGAGCAGTACTTC.

The chain is built from TRBV7-9 and TRBJ2-7; TRBD2 aligns across 8 bases. The CDR3 covers 14 residues. V gave up 5 bases and J gave up 7 bases; unmatched junction bases: 10. CDR1 SEHNR and CDR2 FQNEAQ come from the germline V gene (reference sequence). The CDR3 protein is CASSPNQLAAEQYF. The CDR3 DNA follows: TGTGCCAGCAGCCCCAATCAACTAGCGGCTGAGCAGTACTTC.

This clonotype was counted between two and nine times. This chain joins TRBV13 and TRBJ2-5, with 9 bases fitting TRBD2. The junction had 8 bases not matched to a gene; V was cut back by 4 bases and J by 5 bases. The V gene's germline CDR1 is PRHDT and CDR2 FYEKMQ (reference sequence). The length of the CDR3 is 15 residues. The CDR3 nucleotides read TGTGCCAGCAGCTATCGTGGACTAGCGAGGGAGACCCAGTACTTC. Translated, it gives CASSYRGLARETQYF.

This chain links TRBV3-1 with TRBJ2-7; the D is unclear. Germline CDR1 reads LGHDT; CDR2 reads YNNKEL (reference sequence). CDR3 length: 16 amino acids. Between the trimmed V and J ends, which lost 4 bases and 5 bases, there was a span of 21 bases. The CDR3 region has the DNA TGTGCCAGCAGCCCGGAGCCAAAGTTGATCGGCCACGAGCAGTACTTC. It codes for CASSPEPKLIGHEQYF.

In its sample, this clonotype was seen many times. The chain combines TRBV7-2 with TRBJ2-2; D gene uncertain. Germline loops: CDR1 SGHTA, CDR2 FQGNSA. The CDR3 totals 12 residues. V shed 5 bases and J shed 3 bases, with 4 bases lying between them. The CDR3 sequence is CASSGDTGELFF. The CDR3 DNA follows: TGTGCCAGCAGCGGGGACACCGGGGAGCTGTTTTTT.